The entry below gives a single T cell receptor (beta chain) sequence along with its context. The count of this clone is one. Its antigen is unknown. Base qualities are not at hand, and no much larger clone is one base apart. This specimen comes from a study of shared clonotypes between healthy human individuals (TCRdb year 2020). With respect to the entire study: The cohort comprised a couple of women and three men aged 18 to 49 years. For each donor, three plates each were used for CD4 naive and CD4 memory, two plates were used for CD8 naive, and one plate was used for CD8 memory. Blood TCR repertoires of five healthy adults were deeply sequenced to estimate repertoire size and the extent of clonotype sharing between individuals. To increase sequencing depth and limit assay-specific biases, TCR repertoire library preparation and sequencing were carried out by different laboratories using diverse techniques. Leukapheresis yielded between about 0.9 and 8.9 billion PBMCs per donor. General findings and caveats noted by the study authors: Compared with non-shared clonotypes, the clonotypes found in all four sorted-subset donors had higher generation probabilities. Naive subsets generally had larger estimated clonotype richness than memory subsets. Sampling was limited to blood, and TCR repertoires in tissue likely differ from TCR repertoires in blood. Rarefaction of sorted-subset datasets indicated incomplete sequencing despite the large sequencing depth. Pairwise subsampling indicated that sequencing depth was expected to affect the degree of clonotype sharing among donors. Sharing across a few donors was observed for about 5% of naive CD4, 3% to 3.5% of naive CD8, roughly 2.4% of memory CD4, and roughly 0.4% of memory CD8 clonotypes. Because the study included only a small number of donors, the genetic and exposure-history diversity represented was limited.

The germline V gene encodes CDR1 SGHVS and CDR2 FQNEAQ. There are 12 amino acids in the CDR3, from cysteine to phenylalanine inclusive. The DNA shown is the 36-base CDR3, in frame from base 1. The V end gives up 5 bases and the J end 14 bases, leaving 9 bases in the junction not matched to a gene. Using the deep immunoSEQ assay, multiplex PCR amplified TCR CDR3 regions from genomic DNA. Genomic DNA extracted from each cell subset was distributed evenly over all wells of several immunoSEQ 96-well plates, and each plate served as one replicate. Each replicate PCR for sorted subsets received about 180 ng genomic DNA, equal to 28,000 or so T cell genomes. Purified libraries were measured with a Qubit 3.0 fluorometer, size-checked on a Bioanalyzer 2100, and measured again with the KAPA Library Quantification kit. Each immunoSEQ 96-well plate was sequenced on its own single-read 150-cycle Illumina NextSeq 550 flow cell. Per the authors' processing: Because the immunoSEQ output held only junctional sequences and lacked quality scores, the filtering could not match the filtering applied to full-length reads. To assign V/J genes and CDR3, sequences were annotated using PyIR, a Python wrapper for IgBLAST v1.9, with IMGT germline references. Reads were filtered out if the reads had weak V/J assignments (E-value above 1e-6), no CDR3, stop codons, out-of-frame junctions, or ambiguous translated residues. V3J clonotypes were defined as sequences sharing an identical inferred V gene, J gene, and CDR3 amino acid sequence. Percentage overlap between repertoires was calculated by dividing the number of shared unique clonotypes by the size of the smaller repertoire. Repertoire richness was assessed with RTK rarefaction, the Chao1 estimator, and Recon v2.1 estimates of unobserved clonotypes. OLGA was used to compute generation probabilities for all TCRbeta clonotypes that the gDNA method yielded from four donors. TCRdb obtained this table from immuneACCESS and retained in-frame rearrangements with V and J assigned. These tables miss some clones; where compared with another copy, unresolved V genes account for less than half of the shortfall, and the remainder is unexplained. V, J and clone size are taken as reported in that table, and D and trimming were inferred from the DNA itself. In all, the sample holds fewer than 1.6 million clones, and approximately 98.5% of those were seen once. The ten largest account for about 0.34% of the sample.

The donors were healthy, HIV-negative adults who had no recently reported acute infections or vaccinations. All donors were Caucasian adults living in Nashville, Tennessee, USA. CD4+ T cells were enriched by magnetic negative selection, after which naive cells were positively selected on CD45RA and the negative fraction was taken as the memory subset. Blood was collected by leukapheresis, and PBMCs were isolated by Ficoll-Histopaque density gradient centrifugation and then cryopreserved in liquid nitrogen vapor phase. Purity and quantity of every magnetically sorted T cell population were checked by analytical flow cytometry. Genomic DNA was isolated from every sorted fraction and measured by UV absorbance on a Nanodrop 2000c.

This receptor was identified in a man aged 25 to 45 in good health. Source material: naive CD4+ T cells sorted from blood. This specimen's cell subset or site label, interpreted: CD45RA+ positively selected. In this chain, TRBV7-8 is recombined with TRBJ2-3, and 8 junction bases match TRBD2. The CDR3 protein: CASSLGTRAAYF. The sequenced DNA is TGTGCCAGCAGCCTCGGGACTAGGGCTGCGTATTTT.